The rows below give T cell receptor beta chains drawn from one sample of a study of T cell clusters in autoimmune cytopenias. TCRdb re-called the multiplex PCR reads; every CDR3 protein appears as one record, without DNA. This table holds fewer than 6,500 distinct CDR3 sequences. The data were also submitted as part of a second study, on T cell repertoires in aging, cancer and after chemotherapy.

Material for sequencing was peripheral blood. Receptor source: a human donor in good health. Each CDR3 is given with its conserved first and last residue. Size is omitted from some rows. Given values are once, few, many or a class for expanded clones.

>TRBV7-6|NA|TRBJ2-2
CASSTPGTANTGELFF
>TRBV11-2|NA|TRBJ2-2
CASSLGMNTGELFF
>TRBV27|NA|TRBJ2-3
CASSSAGWDTQYF
>TRBV20-1|NA|TRBJ2-1
CSFLLVGEQFF
>TRBV6-1|NA|TRBJ2-7
CASSDSGGSDEQYF
>TRBV12-3/TRBV12-4|NA|TRBJ1-1
CASSSQMNTEAFF
>TRBV29-1|NA|TRBJ2-1
CSVGLAGLVNNEQFF
>TRBV11-1|NA|TRBJ1-2
CASSLGKTGFDYGYTF
>TRBV29-1|NA|TRBJ1-2
CSGRGLEGYTF
>TRBV29-1|NA|TRBJ1-5
CSVELGGAQHF
>TRBV30|NA|TRBJ2-1
CASSASRTQYNEQFF
>TRBV6-6|NA|TRBJ2-7
CASKDSTYEQYF
>TRBV5-1|NA|TRBJ2-5
CASSLQGRRETQYF
>TRBV10-3|NA|TRBJ1-1
CASSEAGGEYEAFF
>TRBV12-3/TRBV12-4|NA|TRBJ1-1
CASSRDRTNTEAFF
>TRBV6-5|NA|TRBJ2-3
CASSRRFSGGGPDTQYF
>TRBV6-1|NA|TRBJ1-2
CASSEGPGYGYTF
>TRBV19|medium-sized|TRBJ2-1
CASSPAGHEQFF
>TRBV14|NA|TRBJ2-5
CASSRGTFRETQYF
>TRBV6-5|NA|TRBJ2-7
CASSSPGLAYYEQYF
>TRBV19|NA|TRBJ2-5
CASSRGARQETQYF
>TRBV6-1|NA|TRBJ1-5
CASSLDKYQPQHF
>TRBV13|NA|TRBJ1-1
CASSFYPGTGLHEAFF
>TRBV7-6|NA|TRBJ2-1
CASSLALQPWGDNEQFF
>TRBV27|NA|TRBJ2-6
CASSDRSGANVLTF
>TRBV15|NA|TRBJ2-7
CATSRGAGTNYEQYF
>TRBV19|NA|TRBJ2-1
CASSMAASWYNEQFF
>TRBV12-3/TRBV12-4|NA|TRBJ2-1
CASTLSLAGNNEQFF
>TRBV6-5|NA|TRBJ2-7
CASSSGRQGRTYEQYF
>TRBV12-3/TRBV12-4|NA|TRBJ2-3
CASSLASGGTDTQYF
>TRBV29-1|medium-sized|TRBJ2-7
CSVVVIYEQYF
>TRBV6-1|NA|TRBJ2-3
CASSPGSGARTDTQYF
>TRBV6-2/TRBV6-3|NA|TRBJ2-7
CASSRPVGLAGVYEQYF
>TRBV5-4|NA|TRBJ1-2
CASSPGAQEGYGYTF
>TRBV6-2/TRBV6-3|NA|TRBJ2-7
CASSGPGQGTYEQYF
>TRBV15|NA|TRBJ1-2
CATSRDRGHGYTF
>TRBV29-1|medium-sized|TRBJ2-1
CSAKPYNEQFF
>TRBV19|large|TRBJ2-1
CASSIVSGGFNEQFF
>TRBV6-5|NA|TRBJ2-2
CASKGATSLANTGELFF
>TRBV6-6|NA|TRBJ1-1
CASSSDRGREAFF
>TRBV19|NA|TRBJ2-7
CASSPPSGGVGSEQYF
>TRBV19|medium-sized|TRBJ2-5
CASSIQETQYF
>TRBV5-6|NA|TRBJ1-4
CASSLEAGPSEKLFF
>TRBV27|NA|TRBJ2-7
CASSIGQQPYEQYF
>TRBV5-3|NA|TRBJ2-1
CARTQQGFLVDGEQFF
>TRBV29-1|NA|TRBJ1-1
CSVEYRGDTEAFF
>TRBV30|medium-sized|TRBJ2-3
CAWSRGTDTQYF
>TRBV5-7|NA|TRBJ2-2
CASSSHVGFLAGANTGELFF
>TRBV5-7|NA|TRBJ2-5
CASSLVSGLETQYF
>TRBV6-2/TRBV6-3|NA|TRBJ2-1
CASSPPSALGNEQFF
>TRBV29-1|medium-sized|TRBJ2-7
CSVGTSGSDEQYF